Included here is one T cell receptor beta chain sequence, with context. The sample is drawn from a study of shared T cell receptors in the human thymus. Profiling relied on immunoSEQ multiplex PCR, and the TCRdb table lists in-frame clones only, not all of them. In the table there are 550,000 to 800,000 clones, roughly 88% of which are singletons. The V and J ends lost 8 bases and 4 bases respectively, with 17 bases between them. Germline CDR1 and CDR2: MNHNS and SASEGT. CDR3 length: 14 amino acids. Separately, the same data were catalogued under a study of human thymus T cells. Per that paper: Resections were taken during corrective heart surgery, and the thymus tissue came from these. Thymic and blood repertoires showed apparently biased V and J gene usage. Related work found strong thymic repertoire overlap between unrelated individuals.

Specimen: thymocytes. This chain connects TRBV6-1 to TRBJ1-2; TRBD1 is a possible D gene (6 bases). This TCR came from a girl under three years old with a congenital heart defect. The CDR3 loop is CASSSGTFGYGYTF. The CDR3 DNA reads as TGTGCCAGCTCATCAGGGACATTCGGCTATGGCTACACCTTC.